This T cell receptor beta chain was obtained from a study of spatial heterogeneity in lung cancer. V gave up 3 bases and J gave up 3 bases, with 12 bases separating them. Germline CDR1 SGHTA, CDR2 FQGNSA. The CDR3 consists of 14 residues. General study results and limits: Intratumoral expanded alpha and beta TCR counts were found to track tumor mutation counts.

In its sample, this clonotype is medium-sized. The antigen is unknown. TCRdb re-called the 5' RACE reads with MiXCR, one entry per CDR3 protein. Among 400 to 500 distinct CDR3 sequences listed, 15% to 18% were seen once. The time point is: sample taken at primary tumor resection. The chain uses TRBV7-2 and TRBJ2-7; D tentatively fits TRBD1 or TRBD2 (6 bases each). The sequence was obtained from a female donor with early-stage non-small cell lung cancer. The sample consisted of lung tumor tissue, taken at surgery. The CDR3 coding sequence is TGTGCCAGCAGCTTGGCACAGGGACTCTACGAGCAGTACTTC. Translation: CASSLAQGLYEQYF.